This T cell receptor beta chain is from a study of a mutant IDH1 vaccine in newly diagnosed glioma. Study information: Before enrollment, patients got radiotherapy alone, temozolomide alone, or mostly the combination.

The method was immunoSEQ multiplex PCR; TCRdb's version includes in-frame clones alone and lacks a portion of them. The sample records tens of thousands of clones, about 92% being singletons. V dropped 5 bases and J dropped 4 bases, with 14 bases sitting between them. This CDR3 contains 14 residues. Germline V lookup: CDR1 SGHTA, CDR2 FQGNSA. The time point here: baseline, week 1 (first vaccination visit). As to treatment: pre-vaccination baseline after standard-of-care therapy. The J gene is TRBJ2-5, the V gene TRBV7-2, with D possibly TRBD2 on 5 matching bases. The TCR originated in a man aged 35-49 years with glioma. Sequences were derived from PBMCs, sampled from a glioma patient treated with radiotherapy, temozolomide or both. The CDR3 bases are TGTGCCAGCAGCCCGTACAGAGGAGGAGAGACCCAGTACTTC. This codes for CASSPYRGGETQYF.